This is a list of T cell receptor beta chains from one sample in a study of control samples from healthy donors and cancer patients. Method: immunoSEQ multiplex PCR; TCRdb's copy keeps in-frame clones and lacks some. The sample shows around 180,000 clones, roughly 88% of them seen only once. The sequencing input was blood. All receptors derive from a woman in her twenties or thirties in good health. Each CDR3 is given with its conserved first and last residue. A D gene is named only where the DNA matches it firmly. Rows may omit the clone size; those that give it use once, few, many or a size class.

d_call | clone_size | j_call | v_call | cdr3_aa | cdr3_nt
TRBD1 | . | TRBJ1-2 | TRBV27 | CASSPNRGLGGYTF | TGTGCCAGCAGTCCAAACAGGGGGTTGGGTGGCTACACCTTC
. | few | TRBJ2-3 | TRBV5-1 | CASSYSAPSTDTQYF | TGCGCCAGCAGCTATAGCGCTCCTAGCACAGATACGCAGTATTTT
. | . | TRBJ1-6 | TRBV5-6 | CASTRTYNSPLHF | TGTGCCAGCACAAGGACCTATAATTCACCCCTCCACTTT
. | . | TRBJ2-3 | TRBV25-1 | CASSGRLITDTQYF | TGTGCCAGCAGTGGAAGACTAATCACAGATACGCAGTATTTT
TRBD2 | once | TRBJ2-5 | TRBV29-1 | CSVEFPTGGETQYF | TGCAGCGTTGAATTCCCGACGGGAGGAGAGACCCAGTACTTC
. | . | TRBJ2-2 | TRBV5-1 | CASSFPGNTGELFF | TGCGCCAGCAGCTTTCCAGGGAACACCGGGGAGCTGTTTTTT
. | . | TRBJ1-1 | TRBV5-1 | CASSRDGEVTEAFF | TGCGCCAGCAGCCGGGACGGAGAAGTGACTGAAGCTTTCTTT
. | . | TRBJ1-5 | TRBV28 | CASSYAAGAGNQPQHF | TGTGCCAGCAGTTACGCCGCAGGGGCAGGCAATCAGCCCCAGCATTTT
. | . | TRBJ2-5 | TRBV2 | CASSEYGPSQQTQYF | TGTGCCAGCAGTGAATATGGGCCTAGCCAACAGACCCAGTACTTC
. | . | TRBJ2-7 | TRBV18 | CASSPVKGAYEQYF | TGTGCCAGCTCACCGGTGAAGGGGGCCTACGAGCAGTACTTC
. | . | TRBJ2-3 | TRBV5-6 | CASSLVRTRVTDTQYF | TGTGCCAGCAGCTTGGTTAGGACTCGGGTAACAGATACGCAGTATTTT
. | . | TRBJ2-3 | TRBV7-2 | CASSRRGQTVTDTQYF | TGTGCCAGCAGCCGGCGGGGGCAAACTGTCACAGATACGCAGTATTTT
. | . | TRBJ2-5 | TRBV6-6 | CASRPGGGWETQYF | TGTGCCAGCCGGCCAGGGGGAGGGTGGGAGACCCAGTACTTC
. | . | TRBJ2-2 | TRBV4-2 | CASSQEGITGELFF | TGTGCCAGCAGCCAAGAGGGGATCACCGGGGAGCTGTTTTTT
TRBD1 | . | TRBJ1-2 | TRBV6-5 | CASNPGGGVYGYTF | TGTGCCAGCAATCCAGGGGGCGGCGTCTATGGCTACACCTTC
TRBD2 | . | TRBJ2-7 | TRBV7-9 | CASSPSSSGSYEQYF | TGTGCCAGCAGCCCGAGTTCTAGCGGGAGCTACGAGCAGTACTTC
. | . | TRBJ1-1 | TRBV5-1 | CASSLVGTEAFF | TGCGCCAGCAGCTTGGTTGGCACTGAAGCTTTCTTT
TRBD1 | . | TRBJ2-1 | TRBV9 | CASSDLAGGARGEQFF | TGTGCCAGCAGCGACCTAGCAGGGGGTGCGAGGGGTGAGCAGTTCTTC
. | . | TRBJ2-3 | TRBV25-1 | CASSDMDISIF | TGTGCCAGCAGTGATATGGACATCTCCATTTTT
TRBD1 | . | TRBJ1-5 | TRBV11-2 | CASSFQGGTNQPQHF | TGTGCCAGCAGCTTCCAGGGGGGGACAAATCAGCCCCAGCATTTT
TRBD2 | . | TRBJ2-3 | TRBV9 | CASSVATSGAQNTQYF | TGTGCCAGCAGCGTAGCGACTAGCGGCGCTCAGAATACGCAGTATTTT
TRBD2 | . | TRBJ2-1 | TRBV9 | CASSAWRGGGNEQFF | TGTGCCAGCAGTGCCTGGCGGGGCGGGGGCAATGAGCAGTTCTTC
. | . | TRBJ1-2 | TRBV2 | CASSEGFYGYTF | TGTGCCAGCAGTGAAGGGTTCTATGGCTACACCTTC
. | once | TRBJ1-5 | TRBV12-3/TRBV12-4 | CASSLYGNQPQHF | TGTGCCAGCAGTTTATACGGCAATCAGCCCCAGCATTTT
. | . | TRBJ2-1 | TRBV2 | CASSVPPLGNEQFF | TGTGCCAGCAGTGTCCCCCCCCTAGGCAATGAGCAGTTCTTC
. | . | TRBJ1-4 | TRBV7-8 | CASSLVPSAYEKLFF | TGTGCCAGCAGCTTAGTTCCTTCCGCTTATGAAAAACTGTTTTTT
. | . | TRBJ1-6 | TRBV4-1 | CASSQMIGGYNSPLHF | TGCGCCAGCAGCCAAATGATAGGAGGATATAATTCACCCCTCCACTTT
. | once | TRBJ2-3 | TRBV7-9 | CASSPYARLQGDTQYF | TGTGCCAGCAGCCCCTACGCTAGACTGCAGGGAGATACGCAGTATTTT
. | . | TRBJ1-1 | TRBV3-1/TRBV3-2 | CASSMTLQGEAFF | TGTGCCAGCAGCATGACTTTACAGGGAGAAGCTTTCTTT
TRBD1 | . | TRBJ1-2 | TRBV2 | CASSGRQGLSSNYGYTF | TGTGCCAGCAGTGGGAGACAGGGACTCTCCTCTAACTATGGCTACACCTTC
. | . | TRBJ1-5 | TRBV5-1 | CASSLGQVQPQHF | TGCGCCAGCAGCTTGGGGCAGGTGCAGCCCCAGCATTTT
TRBD1 | . | TRBJ2-7 | TRBV5-1 | CASSLGQGSEQYF | TGCGCCAGCAGCTTGGGACAGGGTAGCGAGCAGTACTTC
. | . | TRBJ1-2 | TRBV14 | CASSQGGGYTF | TGTGCCAGCAGCCAAGGCGGGGGCTACACCTTC
TRBD2 | . | TRBJ2-7 | TRBV20-1 | CSASKLAGRVF | TGCAGTGCTAGCAAACTAGCGGGAAGGGTCTTC
. | . | TRBJ2-1 | TRBV7-9 | CASHPGERHNEQFF | TGTGCCTCCCACCCGGGGGAGCGACACAATGAGCAGTTCTTC
. | . | TRBJ1-5 | TRBV6-4 | CASSDNSYSNQPQHF | TGTGCCAGCAGTGACAACAGCTATAGCAATCAGCCCCAGCATTTT
. | . | TRBJ2-1 | TRBV23-1 | CASSQSMEQRNYNEQFF | TGCGCCAGCAGTCAATCGATGGAACAGAGAAATTACAATGAGCAGTTCTTC
. | . | TRBJ2-2 | TRBV5-1 | CASSFDGANTGELFF | TGCGCCAGCAGCTTCGACGGGGCGAACACCGGGGAGCTGTTTTTT
TRBD1 | . | TRBJ2-7 | TRBV4-1 | CASSQPHRTGGDEQYF | TGCGCCAGCAGCCAACCCCATCGGACAGGGGGCGACGAGCAGTACTTC
TRBD2 | . | TRBJ2-7 | TRBV9 | CASSVVRTSPYEQYF | TGTGCCAGCAGCGTAGTGAGGACTAGCCCCTACGAGCAGTACTTC
. | . | TRBJ1-2 | TRBV27 | CASRGDINYGYTF | TGTGCCAGCAGGGGGGACATCAACTATGGCTACACCTTC
. | once | TRBJ2-1 | TRBV19 | CASSIAPTDYNEQFF | TGTGCCAGTAGTATTGCTCCCACAGATTACAATGAGCAGTTCTTC